The clone carrying this T cell receptor beta chain has only a few counts. Its antigen is undetermined. As for time point: persistent/refractory GD, antithyroid drugs over 5 years with positive TRAb. From RNA extracted from PBMCs, the TCR library was made. Patients were enrolled at an endocrinology department in Xi'an, China. To make TCR beta libraries, researchers used iRepertoire HTBI primers and Arm-PCR of CDR3 regions. TCRdb passed the multiplex PCR reads through MiXCR, listing each CDR3 protein once. The sample has over 350,000 distinct CDR3 sequences, less than 25% seen once. The data are from a study of regulatory T cells in long-lasting Graves disease. Regarding the study as a whole: TRBV28, TRBJ1-2 and TRBJ2-5 were segments that persistent disease favored.

V was shortened by 5 bases and J by 1 base, with 12 bases between the two germline ends. From germline, CDR1 is SGHRS and CDR2 YFSETQ. This CDR3 has 14 residues. The input for sequencing was peripheral blood mononuclear cells (PBMCs), taken when the disease was refractory, from a patient treated with antithyroid drugs. The chain uses TRBV5-1 and TRBJ1-1; a possible D gene is TRBD1 (6 bases). This TCR was recovered from a female donor with Graves disease. The CDR3 loop is CASSSTQGNTEAFF. Written as DNA, the CDR3 is TGCGCCAGCAGTTCTACACAGGGGAACACTGAAGCTTTCTTT.